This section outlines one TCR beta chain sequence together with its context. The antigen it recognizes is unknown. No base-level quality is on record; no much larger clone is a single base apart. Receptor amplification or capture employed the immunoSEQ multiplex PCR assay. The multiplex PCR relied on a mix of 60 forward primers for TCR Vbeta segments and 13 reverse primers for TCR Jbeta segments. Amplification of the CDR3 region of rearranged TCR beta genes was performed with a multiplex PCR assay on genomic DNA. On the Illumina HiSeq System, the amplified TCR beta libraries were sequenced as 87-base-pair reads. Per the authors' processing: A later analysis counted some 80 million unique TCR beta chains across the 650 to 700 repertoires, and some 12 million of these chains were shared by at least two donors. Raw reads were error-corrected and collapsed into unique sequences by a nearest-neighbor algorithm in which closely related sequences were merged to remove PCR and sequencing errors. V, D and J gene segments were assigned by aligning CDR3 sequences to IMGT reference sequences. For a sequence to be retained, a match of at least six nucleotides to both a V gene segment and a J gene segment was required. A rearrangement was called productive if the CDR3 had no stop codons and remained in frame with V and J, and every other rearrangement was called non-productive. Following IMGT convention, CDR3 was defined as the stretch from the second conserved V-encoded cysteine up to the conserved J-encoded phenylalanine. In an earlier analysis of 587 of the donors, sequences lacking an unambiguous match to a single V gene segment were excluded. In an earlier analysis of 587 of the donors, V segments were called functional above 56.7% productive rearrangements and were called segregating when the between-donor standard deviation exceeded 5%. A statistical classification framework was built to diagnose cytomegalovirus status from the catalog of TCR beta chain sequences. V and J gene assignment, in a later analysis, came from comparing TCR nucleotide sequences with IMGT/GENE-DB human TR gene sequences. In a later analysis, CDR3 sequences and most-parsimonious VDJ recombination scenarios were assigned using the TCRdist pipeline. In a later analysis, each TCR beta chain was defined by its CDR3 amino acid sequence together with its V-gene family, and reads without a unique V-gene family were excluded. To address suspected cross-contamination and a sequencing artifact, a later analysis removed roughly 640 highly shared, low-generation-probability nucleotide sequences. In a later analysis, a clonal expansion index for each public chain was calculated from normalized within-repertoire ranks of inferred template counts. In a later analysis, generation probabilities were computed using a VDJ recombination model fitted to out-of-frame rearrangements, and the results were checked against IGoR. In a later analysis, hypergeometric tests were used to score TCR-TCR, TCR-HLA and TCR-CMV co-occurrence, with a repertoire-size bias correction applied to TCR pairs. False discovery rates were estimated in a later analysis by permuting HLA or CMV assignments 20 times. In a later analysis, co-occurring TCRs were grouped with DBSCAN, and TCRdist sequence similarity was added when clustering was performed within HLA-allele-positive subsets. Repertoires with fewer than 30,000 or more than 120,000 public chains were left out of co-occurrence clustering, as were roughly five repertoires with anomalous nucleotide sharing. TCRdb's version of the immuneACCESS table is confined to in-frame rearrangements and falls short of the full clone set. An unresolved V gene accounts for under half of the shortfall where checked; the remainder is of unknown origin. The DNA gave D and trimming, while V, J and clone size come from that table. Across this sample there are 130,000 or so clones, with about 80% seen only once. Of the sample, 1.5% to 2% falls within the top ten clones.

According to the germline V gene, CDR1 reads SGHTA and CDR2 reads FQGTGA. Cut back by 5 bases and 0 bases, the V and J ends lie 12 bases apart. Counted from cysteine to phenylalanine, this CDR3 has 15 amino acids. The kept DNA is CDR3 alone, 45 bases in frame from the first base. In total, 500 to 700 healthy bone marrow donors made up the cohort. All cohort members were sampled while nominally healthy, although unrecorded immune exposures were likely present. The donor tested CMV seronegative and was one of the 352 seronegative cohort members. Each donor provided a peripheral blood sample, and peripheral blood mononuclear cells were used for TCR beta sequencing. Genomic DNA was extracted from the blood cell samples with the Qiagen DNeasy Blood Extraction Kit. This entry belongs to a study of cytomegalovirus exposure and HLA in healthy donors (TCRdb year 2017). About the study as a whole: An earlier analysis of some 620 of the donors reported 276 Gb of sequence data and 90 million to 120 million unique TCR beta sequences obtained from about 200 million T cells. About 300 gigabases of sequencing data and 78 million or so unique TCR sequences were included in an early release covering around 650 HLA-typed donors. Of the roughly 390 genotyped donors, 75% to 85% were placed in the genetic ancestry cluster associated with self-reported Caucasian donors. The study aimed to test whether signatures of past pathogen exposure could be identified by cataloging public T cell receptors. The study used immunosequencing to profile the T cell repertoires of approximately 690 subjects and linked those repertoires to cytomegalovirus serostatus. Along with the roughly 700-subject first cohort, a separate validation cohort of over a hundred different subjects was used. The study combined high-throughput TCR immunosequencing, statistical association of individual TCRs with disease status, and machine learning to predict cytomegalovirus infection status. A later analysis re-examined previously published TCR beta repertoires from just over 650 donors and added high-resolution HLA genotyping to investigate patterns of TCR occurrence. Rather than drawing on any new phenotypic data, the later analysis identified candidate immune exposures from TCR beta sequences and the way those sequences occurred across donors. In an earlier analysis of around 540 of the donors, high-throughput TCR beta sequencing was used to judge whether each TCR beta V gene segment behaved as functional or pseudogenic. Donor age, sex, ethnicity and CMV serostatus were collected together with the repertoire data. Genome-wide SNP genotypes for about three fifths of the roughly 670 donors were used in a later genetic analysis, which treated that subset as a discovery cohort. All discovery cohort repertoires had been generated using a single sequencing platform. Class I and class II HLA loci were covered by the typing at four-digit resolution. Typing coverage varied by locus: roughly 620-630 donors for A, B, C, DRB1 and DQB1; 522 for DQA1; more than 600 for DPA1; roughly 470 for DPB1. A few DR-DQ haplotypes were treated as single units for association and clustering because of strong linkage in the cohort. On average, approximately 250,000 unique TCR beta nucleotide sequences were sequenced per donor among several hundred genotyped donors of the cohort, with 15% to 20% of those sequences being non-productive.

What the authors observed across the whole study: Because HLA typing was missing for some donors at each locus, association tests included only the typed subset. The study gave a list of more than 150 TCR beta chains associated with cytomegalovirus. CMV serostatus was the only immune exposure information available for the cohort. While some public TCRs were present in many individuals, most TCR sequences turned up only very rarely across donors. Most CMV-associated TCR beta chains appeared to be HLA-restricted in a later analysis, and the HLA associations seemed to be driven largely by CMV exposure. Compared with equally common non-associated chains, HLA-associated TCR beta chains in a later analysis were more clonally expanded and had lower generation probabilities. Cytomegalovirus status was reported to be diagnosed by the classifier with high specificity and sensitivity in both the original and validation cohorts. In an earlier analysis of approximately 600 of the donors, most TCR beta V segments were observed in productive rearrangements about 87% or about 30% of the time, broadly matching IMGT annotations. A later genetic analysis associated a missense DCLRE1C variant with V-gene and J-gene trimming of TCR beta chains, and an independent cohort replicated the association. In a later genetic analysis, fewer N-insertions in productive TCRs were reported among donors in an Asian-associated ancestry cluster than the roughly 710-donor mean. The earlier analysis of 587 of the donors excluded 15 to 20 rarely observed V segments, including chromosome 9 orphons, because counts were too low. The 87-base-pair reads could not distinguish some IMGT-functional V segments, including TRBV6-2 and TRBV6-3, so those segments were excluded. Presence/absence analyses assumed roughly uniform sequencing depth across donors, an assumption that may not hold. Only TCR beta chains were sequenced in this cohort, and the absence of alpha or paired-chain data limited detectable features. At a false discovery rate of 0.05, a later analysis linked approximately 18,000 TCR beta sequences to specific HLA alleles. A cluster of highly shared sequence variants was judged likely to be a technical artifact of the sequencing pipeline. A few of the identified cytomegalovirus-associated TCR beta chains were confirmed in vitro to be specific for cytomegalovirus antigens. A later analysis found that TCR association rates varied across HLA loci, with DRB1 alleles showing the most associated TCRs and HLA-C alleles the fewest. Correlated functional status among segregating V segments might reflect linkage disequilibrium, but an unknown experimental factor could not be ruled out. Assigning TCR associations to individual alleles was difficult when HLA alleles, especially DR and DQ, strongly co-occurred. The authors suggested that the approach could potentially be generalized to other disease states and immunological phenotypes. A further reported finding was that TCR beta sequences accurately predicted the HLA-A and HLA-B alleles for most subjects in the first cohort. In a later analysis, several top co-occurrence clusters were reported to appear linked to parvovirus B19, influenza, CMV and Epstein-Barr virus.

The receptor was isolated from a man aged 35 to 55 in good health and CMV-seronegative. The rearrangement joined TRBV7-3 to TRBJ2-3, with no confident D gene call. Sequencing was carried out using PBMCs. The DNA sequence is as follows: TGTGCCAGCAGCCCCCCCCGCGGAAGCACAGATACGCAGTATTTT. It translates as CASSPPRGSTDTQYF.